Shown below are 27 T cell receptor beta chains from a single sample sequenced in a study of human thymus T cells. Here immunoSEQ multiplex PCR was the method, and the copy in TCRdb shows in-frame clones only, minus some. Of about 78,000 clones listed, approximately 96% are singletons. Corrective heart surgery yielded the resections from which the thymus tissue came. Material: thymus tissue. These TCRs come from a boy in the first two years of life with a congenital heart defect but otherwise immunologically healthy.

This chain uses TRBV10-3 with TRBJ1-1; no firm D call. CDR1 ENHRY and CDR2 SYGVKD come from the germline V gene. The V gene lost 7 bases and the J gene lost 1 base, with 10 bases spanning the gap. The length of the CDR3 is 13 residues. The CDR3 DNA reads TGTGCCATCACCGGACCGACGAACACTGAAGCTTTCTTT. It specifies CAITGPTNTEAFF.

This chain connects TRBV4-3 to TRBJ1-2; possible D gene TRBD1, 5 bases. This CDR3 has 16 amino acids. V gave up 4 bases and J gave up 1 base, with 16 bases separating them. CDR1 is LGHNA, CDR2 YSLEER, per germline. The CDR3 sequence: CASSLTRQFINYGYTF. The CDR3, as DNA: TGCGCCAGCAGCCTGACCCGACAGTTTATTAACTATGGCTACACCTTC.

The rearrangement uses TRBV14 and TRBJ2-3, with D perhaps being TRBD1 or TRBD2 (5 bases each). Germline assignment: CDR1 SGHDN and CDR2 FVKESK. The CDR3 extends over 15 amino acids. Trimming stripped 4 bases from V and 0 bases from J, with 11 bases between. The DNA for the CDR3 is TGTGCCAGCAGCCCGCCGGGACCCAGCACAGATACGCAGTATTTT. It encodes CASSPPGPSTDTQYF.

The CDR3 here is CASSEGQGEETQYF. The CDR3 DNA follows: TGTGCCAGCAGTGAAGGACAGGGGGAAGAGACCCAGTACTTC. The V call is TRBV2, the J call TRBJ2-5, with 9 nucleotides matching TRBD1. CDR3 size: 14 residues. The germline gives CDR1 SNHLY, CDR2 FYNNEI. Trimming took 1 base from V and 3 from J; bases not matched to a gene: 0.

This chain links TRBV28 with TRBJ2-6; no definite D call. Trimming pared 2 bases from V and 0 bases from J, leaving 14 bases between. Per germline, CDR1 MDHEN and CDR2 SYDVKM. This CDR3 has 18 residues. The CDR3 here is CASSLPQRISSGANVLTF. Written as DNA, the CDR3 is TGTGCCAGCAGTTTACCGCAGAGGATCAGCTCTGGGGCCAACGTCCTGACTTTC.

The rearrangement links TRBV6-5 to TRBJ2-7; 8 bases align to TRBD2. Trimming took 2 bases from V and 3 from J; bases not matched to a gene: 6. This CDR3 has 15 amino acids. Germline CDR1 and CDR2: MNHEY and SVGAGI. The CDR3: CASSYNGTSDYEQYF. CDR3 nucleotides: TGTGCCAGCAGTTACAACGGGACTAGTGACTACGAGCAGTACTTC.

V usage is TRBV27 and J usage is TRBJ2-7; TRBD2 matches 7 bases. CDR3 length equals 18 residues. The germline V gene encodes CDR1 MNHEY and CDR2 SMNVEV (reference sequence). Trimming took 3 bases from V and 3 from J; bases not matched to a gene: 17. CDR3 amino acids: CASSFRGPRRELNYEQYF. The CDR3 region has the DNA TGTGCCAGCAGTTTCCGGGGTCCTCGGCGGGAGCTAAACTACGAGCAGTACTTC.

The chain uses TRBV7-2 and TRBJ2-5; 10 nucleotides line up with TRBD1. Germline trimming cut 5 bases from V and 4 bases from J; bases unmatched to any gene: 4. The CDR3 runs to 14 residues. Germline values: CDR1 SGHTA, CDR2 FQGNSA. For the CDR3, the DNA is TGTGCCAGCAGCGCGCGGGACAGGGGAGAGACCCAGTACTTC. Residues: CASSARDRGETQYF. Full variable domain (remainder filled in from reference TRBV7-2 and TRBJ2-5): GAGVSQSPSNKVTEKGKDVELRCDPISGHTALYWYRQSLGQGLEFLIYFQGNSAPDKSGLPSDRFSAERTGGSVSTLTIQRTQQEDSAVYLCASSARDRGETQYFGPGTRLLVL.

The chain recombines TRBV7-3 with TRBJ2-1; D gene uncertain. This CDR3 spans 19 amino acids. Deletions cut 5 bases from V and 2 bases from J, with 25 bases between. Germline V lookup: CDR1 SGHTA, CDR2 FQGTGA. The CDR3 nucleotides read TGTGCCAGCAGCCGTCTTCCCAACCAGTGGCAGGCCACCTACAATGAGCAGTTCTTC. Translation: CASSRLPNQWQATYNEQFF.

The V and J genes are TRBV4-1 and TRBJ2-1, with 9 bases aligning to TRBD2. CDR3 length equals 20 residues. The V segment lost 2 bases and the J segment 1 base; nucleotides outside the gene matches: 15. CDR1 and CDR2 from the germline V gene are MGHRA and YSYEKL. DNA of the CDR3: TGCGCCAGCAGCCAAAGCCCAGGAAGCGGGAGGCTCACATCCTACAATGAGCAGTTCTTC. Translating gives CASSQSPGSGRLTSYNEQFF.

The chain is built from TRBV6-5 and TRBJ2-5; perhaps D is TRBD1 or TRBD2 (5 bases each). The V end lost 6 bases, the J end lost 5 bases, and 16 bases lay between the germline ends. This CDR3 has 14 residues. Germline CDR1 and CDR2: MNHEY and SVGAGI. DNA of the CDR3: TGTGCCAGCAGGGGGGTGGGCGTTAGCGAGACCCAGTACTTC. This encodes CASRGVGVSETQYF.

The rearrangement uses TRBV10-2 and TRBJ1-1; D not resolved. This CDR3 has 15 residues. V shed 4 bases and J shed 1 base, with 13 bases lying between them. Per the germline V gene, CDR1 is WSHSY and CDR2 is SAAADI. In DNA form, the CDR3 reads TGCGCCAGCAGTGGTATTAAACATGGGAACACTGAAGCTTTCTTT. Translated: CASSGIKHGNTEAFF.

This chain connects TRBV6-6 to TRBJ2-5; D remains unclear. The CDR3 has 12 residues. CDR1 is MNHNY and CDR2 is SVGAGI in the germline V gene (reference sequence). V was cut by 0 bases and J by 5 bases, with 4 bases left in between. The CDR3 DNA is TGTGCCAGCAGTTACTCGGAGGAGACCCAGTACTTC. Translated, it gives CASSYSEETQYF.

The rearrangement links TRBV7-6 to TRBJ1-4, with 11 bases that match TRBD1. CDR1 is SGHVS, CDR2 FNYEAQ, per germline. With V trimmed by 1 base and J by 8 bases, 12 bases remained unmatched. This CDR3 contains 18 residues. Here the CDR3 reads CASSLGRRKDRGQEKLFF. CDR3 sequence (DNA): TGTGCCAGCAGCTTAGGAAGGAGGAAGGACAGGGGGCAGGAAAAACTGTTTTTT.

Of note for this clone: The junction does not match germline at one end; this may be a read error. This chain joins TRBV9 and TRBJ1-2; D gene uncertain. The V gene's germline CDR1 is SGDLS and CDR2 YYNGEE. The CDR3 runs to 11 residues. The CDR3 bases are TGTGCCAGCAGCCATCCCTTAAACACGGACTTC. It specifies CASSHPLNTDF.

The chain couples TRBV28 to TRBJ1-2, with 8 nucleotides matching TRBD1. Germline V lookup: CDR1 MDHEN, CDR2 SYDVKM. The V segment lost 6 bases and the J segment 4 bases; nucleotides outside the gene matches: 10. The CDR3 spans 15 residues. The CDR3 DNA reads TGTGCCAGCAGGACGACAGGGGATGTAAGCTATGGCTACACCTTC. It is translated as CASRTTGDVSYGYTF.

The chain has TRBV27 and TRBJ2-7, with TRBD2 matching 8 bases. The CDR3 consists of 14 residues. Germline CDR1 MNHEY, CDR2 SMNVEV (reference sequence). Trimming removed 9 bases from V and 2 bases from J; junction bases left unmatched: 9. CDR3 sequence reads: CASQAGAVPYEQYF. CDR3 nucleotide sequence: TGTGCCAGTCAAGCGGGGGCAGTACCCTACGAGCAGTACTTC.

This chain uses TRBV6-5 with TRBJ2-6; D gene uncertain. In germline, CDR1 is MNHEY, CDR2 SVGAGI. The CDR3 spans 15 residues. The V end lost 1 base, the J end lost 0 bases, and 4 bases lay between the germline ends. The DNA of the CDR3 is TGTGCCAGCAGTTACTGGATCTCTGGGGCCAACGTCCTGACTTTC. This translates into CASSYWISGANVLTF.

This chain connects TRBV6-5 to TRBJ2-2; 7 bases agree with TRBD2. This CDR3 region has 16 residues. Per germline, CDR1 MNHEY and CDR2 SVGAGI. The V and J ends lost 0 bases and 6 bases, in that order; junction bases with no gene match: 7. CDR3 sequence (DNA): TGTGCCAGCAGTTACTCACTAGCGAGGGAGGCCGGGGAGCTGTTTTTT. Its translation: CASSYSLAREAGELFF.

V gene TRBV5-6 combines with J gene TRBJ1-4, with D possibly being TRBD1 (6 bases). V was cut by 3 bases and J by 8 bases, with 20 bases left in between. From germline, CDR1 is SGHDT and CDR2 YYEEEE. The length of the CDR3 is 16 residues. CDR3 in DNA: TGTGCCAGCAGCTCTCTCATGGGGACAACTAGGGAAAAACTGTTTTTT. This translates into CASSSLMGTTREKLFF.

This rearrangement joins TRBV5-4 to TRBJ1-1; unclear D gene. V gave up 0 bases and J gave up 0 bases, with 24 bases separating them. The germline V gene encodes CDR1 SGHNT and CDR2 YYREEE (reference sequence). The CDR3 loop spans 20 amino acids. The CDR3 here is CASSLVGGGPGLPMNTEAFF. The CDR3 nucleotides are TGTGCCAGCAGCTTGGTAGGTGGTGGGCCAGGATTACCTATGAACACTGAAGCTTTCTTT.

The rearrangement joins TRBV5-4 to TRBJ2-3; D may be TRBD1 or TRBD2 (5 bases each). Germline CDR1 reads SGHNT; CDR2 reads YYREEE (reference sequence). V lost 6 bases, J lost 2 bases, and 19 bases lay in between. The CDR3 is 16 residues long. DNA for the CDR3: TGTGCCAGCACCCTCGGGGCTCCCCTGCTCACAGATACGCAGTATTTT. Amino acids: CASTLGAPLLTDTQYF.

This chain uses TRBV30 with TRBJ2-7; the match to TRBD1 covers 10 bases. From germline, CDR1 is GTSNPN and CDR2 SVGIG (reference sequence). The CDR3 runs to 16 residues. Trimming took 3 bases from V and 2 from J; bases not matched to a gene: 10. The chain's CDR3 is CAWSKLRDRGPYEQYF. The CDR3 DNA reads TGTGCCTGGAGCAAGCTGCGGGACAGGGGCCCCTACGAGCAGTACTTC.

The V gene is TRBV7-2, the J gene TRBJ1-3; maybe TRBD1 (5 bases). Germline V gene sequence: CDR1 SGHTA, CDR2 FQGNSA. The CDR3 covers 16 residues. V was trimmed by 4 bases and J by 0 bases, leaving 13 bases between them. The CDR3 region has the DNA TGTGCCAGCAGCTATCCGGGACGGAGCTCTGGAAACACCATATATTTT. Amino acid sequence: CASSYPGRSSGNTIYF.

The genes are TRBV18 and TRBJ2-7, with D possibly TRBD1 on 6 matching bases. V was trimmed by 3 bases and J by 5 bases, leaving 14 bases between them. Germline V lookup: CDR1 KGHSH, CDR2 LQKENI. CDR3 length equals 14 residues. The CDR3 nucleotides are TGTGCCAGCTCACCCGGTATAGGGGGAGACGAGCAGTACTTC. Its protein is CASSPGIGGDEQYF.

The chain recombines TRBV5-1 with TRBJ1-5; no definite D call. This CDR3 comprises 13 residues. Trimming left V 1 base short and J 14 bases short, with 16 bases between. The germline CDR1 and CDR2 sequences are SGHRS and YFSETQ. The CDR3 DNA is TGCGCCAGCAGCTTGACCTCCGTCGGAACTAAGCATTTT. Its translation is CASSLTSVGTKHF.

The chain uses TRBV5-4 and TRBJ1-1; the D is unclear. The CDR3 contains 14 residues. Germline V gene data show CDR1 as SGHNT and CDR2 as YYREEE (reference sequence). V was clipped by 4 bases and J by 4 bases, with 14 bases between them. Here the CDR3 reads CASSPSGRSTEAFF. As DNA, the CDR3 is TGTGCCAGCAGCCCTTCCGGGCGAAGCACTGAAGCTTTCTTT.